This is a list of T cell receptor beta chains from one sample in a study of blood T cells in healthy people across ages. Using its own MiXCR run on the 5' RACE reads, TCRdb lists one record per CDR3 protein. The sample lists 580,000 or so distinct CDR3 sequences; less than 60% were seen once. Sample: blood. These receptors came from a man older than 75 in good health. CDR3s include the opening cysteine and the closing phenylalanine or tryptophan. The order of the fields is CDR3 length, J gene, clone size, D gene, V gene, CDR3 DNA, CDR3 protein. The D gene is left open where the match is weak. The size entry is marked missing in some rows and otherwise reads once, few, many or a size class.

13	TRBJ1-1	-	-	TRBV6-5	TGTGCCAGCAAAGAAGGAGGGGACACTGAAGCTTTCTTT	CASKEGGDTEAFF
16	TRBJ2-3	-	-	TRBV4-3	TGCGCCAGCAGCCAAGAAATAGCCCGTCGCACAGATACGCAGTATTTT	CASSQEIARRTDTQYF
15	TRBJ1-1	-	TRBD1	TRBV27	TGTGCCAGCACTTCACAGGGGTTCGGGAACACTGAAGCTTTCTTT	CASTSQGFGNTEAFF
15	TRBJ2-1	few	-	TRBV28	TGTGCCAGCATCCGAGCGGGTTCCTCCTACAATGAGCAGTTCTTC	CASIRAGSSYNEQFF
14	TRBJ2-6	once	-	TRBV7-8	TGTGCCAGCGGCATAGGGGGGCTTGGTTCGGGCCTGACTTTC	CASGIGGLGSGLTF
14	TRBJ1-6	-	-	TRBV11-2	TGTGCCAGCAGCTTAAGCAGCAATAATTCACCCCTCCACTTT	CASSLSSNNSPLHF
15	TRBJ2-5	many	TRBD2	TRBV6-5	TGTGCCAGCAAGGGTAGCGGGGTAATTCAAGAGACCCAGTACTTC	CASKGSGVIQETQYF
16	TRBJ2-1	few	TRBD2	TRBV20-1	TGCAGTGCTTACTTCCCTCCTAGCGGGAGGGATGGTGAGCAGTTCTTC	CSAYFPPSGRDGEQFF
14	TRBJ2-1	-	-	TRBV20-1	TGCAGTGCTCTTCATAAAGGACTCTACAATGAGCAGTTCTTC	CSALHKGLYNEQFF
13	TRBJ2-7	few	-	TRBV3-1	TGTGCCAGCAGCCAAGGGCCAGGGCGAAAGAAGTACTTC	CASSQGPGRKKYF
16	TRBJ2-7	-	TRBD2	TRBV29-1	TGCAGCGTCCTCAGGGAAGGGACTAGCATCCCCTACGAGCAGTACTTC	CSVLREGTSIPYEQYF
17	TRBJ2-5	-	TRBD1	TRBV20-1	TGCAGTGCTAGAGCCCCCGGCGGGACAGGGACTTTGGCTGAGCAGTACTTC	CSARAPGGTGTLAEQYF
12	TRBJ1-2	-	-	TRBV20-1	TGCAGTGCTAGAGAGGGGGCAAATGGCTACACCTTC	CSAREGANGYTF
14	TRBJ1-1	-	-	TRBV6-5	TGTGCCAGCAGTGACTCCATTAGGAACACTGAAGCTTTCTTT	CASSDSIRNTEAFF
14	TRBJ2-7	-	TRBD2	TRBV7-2	TGTGCCAGCAGCCTAGTGGGGGGGAGGGACGAGCAGTACTTC	CASSLVGGRDEQYF
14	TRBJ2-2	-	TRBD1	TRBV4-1	TGCGCCAGCAGCCCCCAGGGGGTCTCCGGGGAGCTGTTTTTT	CASSPQGVSGELFF
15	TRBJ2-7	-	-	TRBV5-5	TGTGCCAGCAGCCGTGAAGAGAGGGGTTCCTACGAGCAGTACTTC	CASSREERGSYEQYF
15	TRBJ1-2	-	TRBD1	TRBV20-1	TGCAGTGTGACCGGGGGACAGGGTGAGGATCATGGCTACACCTTC	CSVTGGQGEDHGYTF
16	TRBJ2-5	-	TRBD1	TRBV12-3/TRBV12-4	TGTGCCAGCAGAAGGGACAGGGGGCGCCCCTACAATGAGCAGTACTTC	CASRRDRGRPYNEQYF
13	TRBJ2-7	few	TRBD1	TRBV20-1	TGCAGTGCTAGGGGACAGGGTGGCTACGAGCAGTACTTC	CSARGQGGYEQYF
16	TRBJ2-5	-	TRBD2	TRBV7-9	TGTGCCAGCAGCTTAGTGGTGACTAGCGGGATAAAGACCCAGTACTTC	CASSLVVTSGIKTQYF
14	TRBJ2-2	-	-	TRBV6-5	TGTGCCAGCAGTTACATTAGGAACACCGGGGAGCTGTTTTTT	CASSYIRNTGELFF
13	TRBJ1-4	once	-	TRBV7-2	TGTGCCAGCAGCGTTGGTACAAATGAAAAACTGTTTTTT	CASSVGTNEKLFF
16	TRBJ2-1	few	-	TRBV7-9	TGTGCCAGCAGCTTAGACGGAGGGCGGGCCTACAATGAGCAGTTCTTC	CASSLDGGRAYNEQFF
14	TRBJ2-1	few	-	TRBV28	TGTGCCAGCAGTTTTACCTCTCTTCGGGGTGAGCAGTTCTTC	CASSFTSLRGEQFF
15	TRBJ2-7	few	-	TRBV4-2	TGTGCCAGCAGCCCTACCGAGGGAGAGTCCTACGAGCAGTACTTC	CASSPTEGESYEQYF
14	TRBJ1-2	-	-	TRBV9	TGTGCCAGCAGCGTGCGAAGCAGTGCACACGGCTACACCTTC	CASSVRSSAHGYTF
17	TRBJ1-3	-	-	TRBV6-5	TGTGCCGGCAGTTACTCGAAAAGGCGAGGGTCTGGAAACACCATATATTTT	CAGSYSKRRGSGNTIYF
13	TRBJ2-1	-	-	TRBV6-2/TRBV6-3	TGTGCCAGCAGCTTACTAGTTCGGAATGAGCAGTTCTTC	CASSLLVRNEQFF
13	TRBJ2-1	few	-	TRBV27	TGTGCCAGCAGTTTACTCCGTACAAAGGAGCAGTTCTTC	CASSLLRTKEQFF
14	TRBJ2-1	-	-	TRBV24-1	TGTGCCACCAGTGACCCGAGGAGGGAGGATGAGCAGTTCTTC	CATSDPRREDEQFF
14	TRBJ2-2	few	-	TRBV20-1	TGCAGTGCTAGAGTCCAGGGGAACACCGGGGAGCTGTTTTTT	CSARVQGNTGELFF
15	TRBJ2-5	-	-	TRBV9	TGTGCCAGCAGCGTAGGGGGACCCCTGCAAGAGACCCAGTACTTC	CASSVGGPLQETQYF
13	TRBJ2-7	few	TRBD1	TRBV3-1	TGTGCCAGCAGCAAAAGGACAGGCTACGAGCAGTACTTC	CASSKRTGYEQYF
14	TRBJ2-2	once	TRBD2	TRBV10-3	TGTGCCACCAGACTAGCGGGGGACACCGGGGAGCTGTTTTTT	CATRLAGDTGELFF
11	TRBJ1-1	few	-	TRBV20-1	TGCAGTGGAAGAATGAACACTGAAGCTTTCTTT	CSGRMNTEAFF
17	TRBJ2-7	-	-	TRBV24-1	TGTGCCACCAGTGTAGAACCGACTGGCGGCACCTACAATGAGCAGTACTTC	CATSVEPTGGTYNEQYF
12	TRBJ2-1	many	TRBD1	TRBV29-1	TGCAGCGTCCACAGGGGATTCGATGAGCAGTTCTTC	CSVHRGFDEQFF
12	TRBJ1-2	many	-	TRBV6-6	TGTGCCAGCAGTAAAGTCCTCTATGGCTACACCTTC	CASSKVLYGYTF
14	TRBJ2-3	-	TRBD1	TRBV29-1	TGCAGCACTATTGACAGGGGTGGTACAGATACGCAGTATTTT	CSTIDRGGTDTQYF
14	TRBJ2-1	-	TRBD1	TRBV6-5	TGTGCCAGCAGCGACAGGGGGCCCTACAATGAGCAGGTCTTC	CASSDRGPYNEQVF
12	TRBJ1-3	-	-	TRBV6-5	TGTGCCAGCAGTTCGACTGGAAACACCATATATTTT	CASSSTGNTIYF
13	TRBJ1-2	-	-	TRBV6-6	TGTGCCAGCATCTTAGCGGGGAACTATGGCTACACCTTC	CASILAGNYGYTF
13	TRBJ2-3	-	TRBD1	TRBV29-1	TGCAGCGCCAGACAGGGAACAGCAGATACGCAGTATTTT	CSARQGTADTQYF
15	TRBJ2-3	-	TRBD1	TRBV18	TGTGCCAGCTCACCGGGACAGCCGCCCACAGATACGCAGTATTTT	CASSPGQPPTDTQYF
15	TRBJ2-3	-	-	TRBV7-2	TGTGCCAGCAGCGGGGACCTTCCGCTGACAGATACGCAGTATTTT	CASSGDLPLTDTQYF
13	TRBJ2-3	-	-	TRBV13	TGTGCCAGCAGTTATCTGGCCAAAGATACGCAGTATTTT	CASSYLAKDTQYF
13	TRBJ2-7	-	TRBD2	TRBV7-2	TGTGCCAGCAGTAGCGGGAGGTATGACGAGCAGTACTTC	CASSSGRYDEQYF
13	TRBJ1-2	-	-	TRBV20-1	TGCAGTGCTATCCCTCCGGGGCAGCGTGGCTACACCTTC	CSAIPPGQRGYTF
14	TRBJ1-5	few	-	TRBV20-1	TGCAGCCCGGACAGCCCCAATAGCAATCAGCCCCAGCATTTT	CSPDSPNSNQPQHF
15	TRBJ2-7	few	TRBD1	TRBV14	TGTGCCAGCAGCGCTGACAGGGCAAGCTACTACGAGCAGTACTTC	CASSADRASYYEQYF
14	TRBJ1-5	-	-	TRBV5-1	TGCGCCAGCAGCAAAGGTCCGGGAAATCAGCCCCAGCATTTT	CASSKGPGNQPQHF
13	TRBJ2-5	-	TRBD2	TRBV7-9	TGTGCCAGCAGCTTCGGGGGGGTAGAGACCCAGTACTTC	CASSFGGVETQYF
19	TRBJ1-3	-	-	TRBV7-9	TGTGCCAGCAGCTTAGCCCCATGGGGGGGTTCTAGCTCTGGAAACACCATATATTTT	CASSLAPWGGSSSGNTIYF
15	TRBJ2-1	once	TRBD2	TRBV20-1	TGCAGTGCTAGAGATAGCCCAGCGGGGGGGTACGAGCAGTTCTTC	CSARDSPAGGYEQFF